This is a list of T cell receptor beta chains from one sample in a study of T-cell memory formation after mild COVID-19. TCRdb passed the 5' RACE reads through MiXCR, listing each CDR3 protein once. Of 350,000 to 500,000 distinct CDR3 sequences in the sample, about 20% were seen once. Material: PBMCs or a T cell subset sorted from them (not recorded which). The origin of the receptors is a man aged 18 to 30 who had mild COVID-19 (a few samples of this study predate the infection). Cell type and time point are not known. CDR3s include the opening cysteine and the closing phenylalanine or tryptophan. The D gene is left open where the match is weak. Expanded clones get a size class; other rows say once, few or many, or leave the size out.

abundance,d_gene,j_gene,len,v_gene,CDR3aa,CDR3nt
-,-,TRBJ1-1,14,TRBV7-9,CASSRQGGSTEAFF,TGTGCCAGCAGCCGCCAGGGAGGAAGCACTGAAGCTTTCTTT
few,-,TRBJ2-1,12,TRBV9,CASSVARNEQFF,TGTGCCAGCAGCGTAGCTAGGAATGAGCAGTTCTTC
few,-,TRBJ1-2,14,TRBV7-9,CASSPRPGDSGYTF,TGTGCCAGCAGCCCGCGGCCAGGGGATTCTGGCTACACCTTC
-,-,TRBJ1-6,14,TRBV12-3/TRBV12-4,CASSFSTQNSPLHF,TGTGCCAGCAGTTTTTCGACTCAAAATTCACCCCTCCACTTT
many,TRBD2,TRBJ2-5,14,TRBV6-6,CASSYDGGEETQYF,TGTGCCAGCAGTTACGATGGGGGGGAAGAGACCCAGTACTTC
few,-,TRBJ2-2,14,TRBV6-2/TRBV6-3,CASSRDGNTGELFF,TGTGCCAGCAGCCGGGACGGAAACACCGGGGAGCTGTTTTTT
few,TRBD1,TRBJ1-1,14,TRBV9,CASTRQGVEGEAFF,TGTGCCAGCACTCGACAGGGGGTGGAGGGTGAAGCTTTCTTT
-,-,TRBJ2-1,13,TRBV7-2,CASSPSPRNEQFF,TGTGCCAGCAGCCCTTCTCCCCGCAATGAGCAGTTCTTC
-,-,TRBJ1-1,13,TRBV5-1,CASSLGFDTEAFF,TGCGCCAGCAGCTTGGGGTTCGACACTGAAGCTTTCTTT
few,-,TRBJ2-3,14,TRBV24-1,CATSEPSSPDTQYF,TGTGCCACCAGTGAACCTTCTAGCCCAGATACGCAGTATTTT
-,-,TRBJ1-5,16,TRBV21-1,CATPTGRALANQPQHF,TGTGCCACCCCGACAGGAAGGGCCTTGGCGAATCAGCCCCAGCATTTT
-,-,TRBJ1-1,15,TRBV6-5,CASSFQEFGNTEAFF,TGTGCCAGCAGTTTTCAGGAGTTTGGTAACACTGAAGCTTTCTTT
few,-,TRBJ2-1,13,TRBV7-6,CASSLVVFGEQFF,TGTGCCAGCAGCTTGGTAGTGTTTGGTGAGCAGTTCTTC
many,-,TRBJ2-2,11,TRBV5-1,CASSLAGELFF,TGTGCCAGCAGCTTGGCCGGGGAGCTGTTTTTT
-,-,TRBJ1-2,11,TRBV20-1,CSASLFQGQTF,TGCAGTGCTAGTCTTTTCCAGGGTCAGACCTTC
-,TRBD1,TRBJ1-5,15,TRBV5-1,CASSLATGANQPQHF,TGCGCCAGCAGCTTGGCCACAGGGGCTAATCAGCCCCAGCATTTT
-,-,TRBJ1-4,15,TRBV20-1,CSASMRGSTNEKLFF,TGCAGTGCTAGTATGCGGGGTTCAACTAATGAAAAACTGTTTTTT
many,-,TRBJ1-5,15,TRBV7-8,CASSTRDGSNQPQHF,TGTGCCAGCAGCACCCGGGACGGATCTAATCAGCCCCAGCATTTT
-,-,TRBJ1-5,16,TRBV2,CASSESWGYSNQPQHF,TGTGCCAGCAGTGAAAGTTGGGGATATAGCAATCAGCCCCAGCATTTT
few,TRBD1,TRBJ2-7,15,TRBV18,CASSHRAGTDYEQYF,TGTGCCAGCTCCCATCGAGCAGGGACAGACTACGAGCAGTACTTC
few,TRBD1,TRBJ2-2,14,TRBV5-1,CASSLRTGGGELFF,TGCGCCAGCAGCCTAAGGACAGGAGGAGGGGAGCTGTTTTTT
-,TRBD2,TRBJ2-1,16,TRBV20-1,CSARDERGATVDEQFF,TGCAGTGCTAGAGATGAGCGGGGGGCCACAGTCGATGAGCAGTTCTTC
-,-,TRBJ2-1,14,TRBV24-1,CATSDPQGPIEQFF,TGTGCCACCAGTGATCCTCAGGGCCCGATTGAGCAGTTCTTC
few,-,TRBJ2-3,12,TRBV28,CASSSVRYTQYF,TGTGCCAGCAGTTCAGTCCGGTATACGCAGTATTTT
many,-,TRBJ2-3,15,TRBV7-2,CASSLAWTATDTQYF,TGTGCCAGCAGCTTAGCGTGGACAGCAACAGATACGCAGTATTTT
-,TRBD2,TRBJ2-3,17,TRBV30,CAWSPRLAGALTDTQYF,TGTGCCTGGAGCCCGAGACTAGCGGGGGCCCTCACAGATACGCAGTATTTT
many,TRBD2,TRBJ2-3,15,TRBV6-4,CASSETSGGADTQYF,TGTGCCAGCAGTGAAACTAGCGGGGGGGCAGATACGCAGTATTTT
-,-,TRBJ1-1,14,TRBV4-2,CASSQSETNTEAFF,TGTGCCAGCAGCCAAAGTGAGACGAACACTGAAGCTTTCTTT
-,TRBD1,TRBJ2-2,16,TRBV5-1,CASSLRDSYLTGELFF,TGCGCCAGCAGCCTCCGGGACAGCTACCTCACCGGGGAGCTGTTTTTT
few,-,TRBJ1-3,16,TRBV6-5,CASSYGLYNSRNTIYF,TGTGCCAGCAGTTACGGGCTTTACAACTCGAGAAACACCATATATTTT
-,TRBD1,TRBJ2-7,15,TRBV12-3/TRBV12-4,CASSKIGQGPYEQYF,TGTGCCAGCAGCAAGATCGGACAGGGACCTTACGAGCAGTACTTC
few,-,TRBJ1-2,16,TRBV28,CATQLRPGVRGYGYTF,TGTGCCACCCAACTCCGCCCCGGTGTGCGGGGCTATGGCTACACCTTC
few,TRBD1,TRBJ1-5,16,TRBV4-1,CASSQVQGVSNQPQHF,TGCGCCAGCAGCCAAGTCCAGGGGGTTAGCAATCAGCCCCAGCATTTT
few,-,TRBJ1-2,13,TRBV18,CASSPTGFYGYTF,TGTGCCAGCTCACCCACAGGTTTCTATGGCTACACCTTC